A selection of T cell receptor beta chains follows, all from one sample in a study of T cell responses to AZD1222 COVID-19 vaccine. Sequencing was performed with immunoSEQ multiplex PCR; in TCRdb, only in-frame clones are kept and a portion is missing. The table lists 150,000 to 200,000 clones, around 94% of them singletons, with approximately 0.6% in the top ten. Sequencing was performed on peripheral blood, taken on day 0 of AZD1222 vaccination. These receptors were obtained from an adult in good health. Each CDR3 is given without its conserved first and last residue.

j_gene: TRBJ2-3; v_gene: TRBV9; CDR3aa: ASSANRDTGTDTQY
j_gene: TRBJ1-4; v_gene: TRBV5-1; CDR3aa: ASSFDRPGEKLF
j_gene: TRBJ1-6; v_gene: TRBV2; CDR3aa: ASNRDGNNSPLH
j_gene: TRBJ1-5; v_gene: TRBV7-8; CDR3aa: ASSLVRGYQPQH
j_gene: TRBJ1-1; v_gene: TRBV30; CDR3aa: AWSPGANTEAF
j_gene: TRBJ1-5; v_gene: TRBV11-2; CDR3aa: ASSPRGGEPQH
j_gene: TRBJ1-2; v_gene: TRBV27; CDR3aa: ASSPQDSYGYT
j_gene: TRBJ1-1; v_gene: TRBV4-1; CDR3aa: ASSQAGIMNTEAF
j_gene: TRBJ2-1; v_gene: TRBV29-1; CDR3aa: SVVGAGGPNEQF
j_gene: TRBJ1-2; v_gene: TRBV6-2/TRBV6-3; CDR3aa: ASSHRTGMLYGYT
j_gene: TRBJ2-3; v_gene: TRBV7-2; CDR3aa: ASSLELAGSHIATQY
j_gene: TRBJ1-2; v_gene: TRBV29-1; CDR3aa: SVAHLWGYT
j_gene: TRBJ1-1; v_gene: TRBV5-1; CDR3aa: ASSLGDRWNTEAF
j_gene: TRBJ2-1; v_gene: TRBV28; CDR3aa: ASSLRTSGRAPSYNEQF
j_gene: TRBJ2-7; v_gene: TRBV11-2; CDR3aa: ASSLDRTSDEQY
j_gene: TRBJ1-5; v_gene: TRBV19; CDR3aa: ASSPYRGGQPQH
j_gene: TRBJ2-7; v_gene: TRBV5-1; CDR3aa: ASSPGGTHIYEQY
j_gene: TRBJ2-1; v_gene: TRBV28; CDR3aa: ASSLSRSFAYNEQF
j_gene: TRBJ1-4; v_gene: TRBV25-1; CDR3aa: ASSFRGGEKLF
j_gene: TRBJ1-5; v_gene: TRBV30; CDR3aa: AWSVFSSADQPQH
j_gene: TRBJ1-5; v_gene: TRBV7-9; CDR3aa: ASSLGGTVQGPQH
j_gene: TRBJ2-1; v_gene: TRBV2; CDR3aa: ASSEGIGGRREQF
j_gene: TRBJ1-2; v_gene: TRBV12-3/TRBV12-4; CDR3aa: ASSLGQSYGYT
j_gene: TRBJ2-3; v_gene: TRBV5-1; CDR3aa: ASSYSTDTQY
j_gene: TRBJ1-2; v_gene: TRBV19; CDR3aa: ASSIASYGYT
j_gene: TRBJ2-5; v_gene: TRBV6-2/TRBV6-3; CDR3aa: ASSRGRWETQY
j_gene: TRBJ2-5; v_gene: TRBV6-5; CDR3aa: ASSYSGRPETQY
j_gene: TRBJ2-1; v_gene: TRBV2; CDR3aa: ASSRGQAYNEQF
j_gene: TRBJ1-1; v_gene: TRBV6-1; CDR3aa: ASSEGLWGTEAF
j_gene: TRBJ1-1; v_gene: TRBV12-3/TRBV12-4; CDR3aa: ASGLAEAF
j_gene: TRBJ2-1; v_gene: TRBV28; CDR3aa: ASSPLGAGARSYNEQF
j_gene: TRBJ1-2; v_gene: TRBV2; CDR3aa: ASRTPGTLNYGYT
j_gene: TRBJ1-2; v_gene: TRBV27; CDR3aa: ASSLGGFPPYGYT
j_gene: TRBJ2-5; v_gene: TRBV2; CDR3aa: ASSPGLAKETQY
j_gene: TRBJ1-6; v_gene: TRBV2; CDR3aa: ASSARRVAYNSPLH
j_gene: TRBJ1-1; v_gene: TRBV6-1; CDR3aa: ASSEGGRTTEAF
j_gene: TRBJ1-6; v_gene: TRBV19; CDR3aa: ATRVGGNNSPLH
j_gene: TRBJ1-1; v_gene: TRBV18; CDR3aa: ASSPLGKGDTEAF
j_gene: TRBJ2-3; v_gene: TRBV21-1; CDR3aa: ASSKEEMGLAGKGAWTDTQY
j_gene: TRBJ2-1; v_gene: TRBV5-1; CDR3aa: ASSRTGWNEQF
j_gene: TRBJ1-2; v_gene: TRBV4-2; CDR3aa: ASSQSVDYGYT
j_gene: TRBJ1-4; v_gene: TRBV7-8; CDR3aa: ASSSGTGRTTNEKLF
j_gene: TRBJ2-3; v_gene: TRBV12-3/TRBV12-4; CDR3aa: ASSFRDTQY
j_gene: TRBJ1-4; v_gene: TRBV25-1; CDR3aa: ASSDPWGRVNEKLF
j_gene: TRBJ1-6; v_gene: TRBV4-1; CDR3aa: ASSQLGNSPLH
j_gene: TRBJ1-4; v_gene: TRBV25-1; CDR3aa: ASSERGHSNEKLF
j_gene: TRBJ1-4; v_gene: TRBV5-1; CDR3aa: ASSPTPAANEKLF